The 8 T cell receptor beta chains listed next were all sequenced from one sample in a study of OX40 agonist ivuxolimab in advanced cancers. Sequencing used immunoSEQ multiplex PCR; TCRdb keeps in-frame clones, though not all of them. Here the sample spans around 30,000 clones, over 75% being singletons. The sample in question was CD4+ or CD8+ T cells sorted from blood, obtained in a trial of the OX40 agonist ivuxolimab. The receptor set was obtained from an adult with an advanced solid tumor such as melanoma, head and neck, liver or kidney cancer.

V and J are TRBV25-1 and TRBJ2-3; 9 nucleotides align to TRBD1. The CDR3 has 17 residues. Unmatched junction bases numbered 9, after V lost 4 bases and J lost 1 base. CDR1 and CDR2 from the germline V gene are MGHDK and SYGVNS. CDR3: CASSAFRQGVGTDTQYF. CDR3 DNA sequence: TGTGCCAGCAGTGCGTTCAGACAGGGGGTTGGCACAGATACGCAGTATTTT.

This rearrangement joins TRBV5-5 to TRBJ2-7, with TRBD2 matching 7 bases. The CDR3 extends over 14 amino acids. The J segment lost 5 bases and the V segment lost 4 bases, leaving 9 bases of the junction unmatched. Germline-derived CDR1 and CDR2 are SGHKS and YYEKEE (reference sequence). Here the CDR3 DNA reads TGTGCCAGCAGCCCGTGGGGGGGTGTCCACGAGCAGTACTTC. It specifies CASSPWGGVHEQYF.

J is TRBJ1-2 and V is TRBV13, with no clear D. This CDR3 is 16 amino acids long. V gave up 8 bases and J gave up 7 bases, with 26 bases separating them. Looked up from germline, CDR1 is PRHDT and CDR2 is FYEKMQ (reference sequence). In nucleotides, the CDR3 is TGTGCCAGCCGACATAGGGCGAAAAGTCCTATAGGTGGCTACACCTTC. Translating it yields CASRHRAKSPIGGYTF.

This clone has just one count. The chain has TRBV7-2 and TRBJ1-2; TRBD1 agrees at 7 bases. There are 15 residues in the CDR3. The germline gives CDR1 SGHTA, CDR2 FQGNSA. V gave up 5 bases and J gave up 5 bases; unmatched junction bases: 11. Here the CDR3 DNA reads TGTGCCAGCAGCACCGTACCCGGCAGGGGGTATGGCTACACCTTC. Translating it yields CASSTVPGRGYGYTF. Drawing the rest from reference TRBV7-2 and TRBJ1-2, the complete variable domain is GAGVSQSPSNKVTEKGKDVELRCDPISGHTALYWYRQSLGQGLEFLIYFQGNSAPDKSGLPSDRFSAERTGGSVSTLTIQRTQQEDSAVYLCASSTVPGRGYGYTFGSGTRLTVV.

V and J are TRBV11-3 and TRBJ1-2, with 11 bases lining up with TRBD1. V trimming: 4 bases; J trimming: 4 bases; junction bases outside the gene matches: 11. Germline-derived CDR1 and CDR2 are SGHNT and YENEEA. The CDR3 runs 17 residues. CDR3: CASSSRTGGIKAYGYTF. CDR3 DNA: TGTGCCAGCAGCTCAAGGACAGGGGGCATTAAAGCCTATGGCTACACCTTC. Full variable domain (outside the CDR3, taken from reference TRBV11-3 and TRBJ1-2): EAGVVQSPRYKIIEKKQPVAFWCNPISGHNTLYWYLQNLGQGPELLIRYENEEAVDDSQLPKDRFSAERLKGVDSTLKIQPAELGDSAVYLCASSSRTGGIKAYGYTFGSGTRLTVV.

The gene calls are TRBV19 and TRBJ2-1, with 11 bases lining up with TRBD2. Germline lookup yields CDR1 LNHDA and CDR2 SQIVND (reference sequence). The CDR3 loop spans 15 amino acids. V trimming: 6 bases; J trimming: 3 bases; junction bases outside the gene matches: 4. The CDR3 bases are TGTGCCAGTAGACTCGGGACTAGCGGCTACAATGAGCAGTTCTTC. It encodes CASRLGTSGYNEQFF.

The V and J genes are TRBV11-2 and TRBJ2-1; D is unresolved. The CDR3 has 10 residues. CDR1 SGHAT and CDR2 FQNNGV come from the germline V gene. V was cut by 3 bases and J by 6 bases, with 0 bases left in between. This CDR3 reads CASSFNEQFF. As DNA, the CDR3 is TGTGCCAGCAGCTTCAATGAGCAGTTCTTC.

This chain uses TRBV19 with TRBJ2-3, with D maybe TRBD1 (5 bases). The V end lost 5 bases, the J end lost 0 bases, and 12 bases lay between the germline ends. Germline V lookup: CDR1 LNHDA, CDR2 SQIVND (reference sequence). The CDR3 contains 15 residues. In DNA, the CDR3 is TGTGCCAGTAGTCCGAGGACACGAAGCACAGATACGCAGTATTTT. Translation: CASSPRTRSTDTQYF.